The clone carrying this T cell receptor beta chain was counted once. Its antigen is unidentified. CDR1 and CDR2 from the germline V gene are SGHVS and FQNEAQ. Deletions cut 5 bases from V and 7 bases from J, with 15 bases between. CDR3 length: 14 residues. The data were taken from a study of shared clonotypes between healthy human individuals. The wider study: Per-donor plates numbered three CD4 naive, three CD4 memory, two CD8 naive and one CD8 memory.

Overall study results and limits: The expectation was that sequencing depth would affect clonotype sharing among donors.

Terminally differentiated effector memory CD45RA+ cells were left out of the naive CD8 fraction, which was CD45RO-negative and positively selected for CCR7. The repertoire was sequenced with immunoSEQ multiplex PCR; TCRdb's copy has only in-frame clones and lacks some. Of nearly 600,000 clones listed, about 95% are singletons. Sequencing input: naive CD8+ T cells sorted from blood. The origin of this receptor is a woman aged 25-40 years in good health. This chain links TRBV7-8 with TRBJ2-1; no firm D call. In nucleotides, the CDR3 is TGTGCCAGCAGCCCTCAACGTCTTGTGAATGAGCAGTTCTTC. This translates into CASSPQRLVNEQFF.